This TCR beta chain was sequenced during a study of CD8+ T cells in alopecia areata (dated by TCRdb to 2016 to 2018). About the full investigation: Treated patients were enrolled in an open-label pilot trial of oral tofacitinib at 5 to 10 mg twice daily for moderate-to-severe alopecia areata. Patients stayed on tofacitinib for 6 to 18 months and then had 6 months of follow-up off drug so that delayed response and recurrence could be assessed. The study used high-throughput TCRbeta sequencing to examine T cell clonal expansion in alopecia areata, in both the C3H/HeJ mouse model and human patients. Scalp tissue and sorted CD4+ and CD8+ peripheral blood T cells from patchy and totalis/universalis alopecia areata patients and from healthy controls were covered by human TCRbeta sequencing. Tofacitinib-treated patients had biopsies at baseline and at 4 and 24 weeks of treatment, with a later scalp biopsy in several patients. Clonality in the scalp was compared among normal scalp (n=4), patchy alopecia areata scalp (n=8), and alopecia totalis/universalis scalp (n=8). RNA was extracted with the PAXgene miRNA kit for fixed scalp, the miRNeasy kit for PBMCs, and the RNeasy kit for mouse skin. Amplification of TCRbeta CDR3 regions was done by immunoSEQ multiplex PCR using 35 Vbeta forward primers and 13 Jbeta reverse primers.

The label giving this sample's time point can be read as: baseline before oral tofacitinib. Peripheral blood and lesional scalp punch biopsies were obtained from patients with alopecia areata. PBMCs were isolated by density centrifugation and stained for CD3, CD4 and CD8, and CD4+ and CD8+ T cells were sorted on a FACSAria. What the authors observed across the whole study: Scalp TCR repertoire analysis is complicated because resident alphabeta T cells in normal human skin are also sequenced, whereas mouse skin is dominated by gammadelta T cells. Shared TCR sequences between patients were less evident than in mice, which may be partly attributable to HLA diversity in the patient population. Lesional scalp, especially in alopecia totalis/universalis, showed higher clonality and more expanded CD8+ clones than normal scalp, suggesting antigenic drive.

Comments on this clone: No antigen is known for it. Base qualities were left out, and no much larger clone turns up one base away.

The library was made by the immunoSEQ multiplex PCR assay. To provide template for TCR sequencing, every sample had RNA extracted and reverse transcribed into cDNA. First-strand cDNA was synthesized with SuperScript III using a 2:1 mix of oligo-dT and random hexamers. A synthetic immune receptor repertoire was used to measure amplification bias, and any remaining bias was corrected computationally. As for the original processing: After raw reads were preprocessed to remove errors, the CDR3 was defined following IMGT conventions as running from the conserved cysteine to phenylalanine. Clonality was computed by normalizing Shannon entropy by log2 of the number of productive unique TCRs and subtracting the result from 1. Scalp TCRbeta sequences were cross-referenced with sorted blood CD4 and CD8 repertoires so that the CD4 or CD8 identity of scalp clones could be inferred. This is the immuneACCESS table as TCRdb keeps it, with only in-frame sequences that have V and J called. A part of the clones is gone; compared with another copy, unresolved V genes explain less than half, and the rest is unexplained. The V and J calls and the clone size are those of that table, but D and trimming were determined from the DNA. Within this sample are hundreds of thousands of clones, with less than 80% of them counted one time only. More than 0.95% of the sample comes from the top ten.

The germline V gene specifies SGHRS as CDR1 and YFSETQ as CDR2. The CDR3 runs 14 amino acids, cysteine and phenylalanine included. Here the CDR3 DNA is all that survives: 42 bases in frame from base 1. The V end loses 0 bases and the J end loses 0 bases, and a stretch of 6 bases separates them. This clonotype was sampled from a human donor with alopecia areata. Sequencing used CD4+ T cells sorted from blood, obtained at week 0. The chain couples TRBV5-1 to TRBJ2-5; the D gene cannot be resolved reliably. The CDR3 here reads CASSLASNQETQYF. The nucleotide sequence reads TGCGCCAGCAGCTTGGCCAGTAACCAAGAGACCCAGTACTTC. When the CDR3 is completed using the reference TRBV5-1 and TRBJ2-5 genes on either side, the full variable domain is KAGVTQTPRYLIKTRGQQVTLSCSPISGHRSVSWYQQTPGQGLQFLFEYFSETQRNKGNFPGRFSGRQFSNSRSEMNVSTLELGDSALYLCASSLASNQETQYFGPGTRLLVL.